This T cell receptor (beta chain) was captured in a study of cytomegalovirus exposure and HLA in healthy donors. General observations from the study: HLA allele associations emerged for some 16,000 TCR beta sequences in a later analysis, at 0.05 false discovery rate.

Trimming took 0 bases from V and 2 from J; bases not matched to a gene: 3. From germline, CDR1 is SGDLS and CDR2 YYNGEE. This CDR3 is 15 amino acids long. As to this clone: Its antigen is undetermined.

The PCR made use of 60 Vbeta and 13 Jbeta primers. Measured with immunoSEQ multiplex PCR; TCRdb has only the in-frame clones, and not every one. The sample records roughly 120,000 clones, roughly 81% being singletons. The TCR sequence derives from a woman in her twenties or thirties in good health and CMV-seronegative. The chain recombines TRBV9 with TRBJ2-7, with 9 bases lining up with TRBD2. Input material: PBMCs. CDR3 bases: TGTGCCAGCAGCGTAGGCAGCGGGGGGACCTACGAGCAGTACTTC. It specifies CASSVGSGGTYEQYF. The whole variable domain, remainder taken from reference TRBV9 and TRBJ2-7, is DSGVTQTPKHLITATGQRVTLRCSPRSGDLSVYWYQQSLDQGLQFLIQYYNGEERAKGNILERFSAQQFPDLHSELNLSSLELGDSALYFCASSVGSGGTYEQYFGPGTRLTVT.